This TCR beta chain was retrieved from a study of T cell responses to AZD1222 COVID-19 vaccine. Assay used: immunoSEQ multiplex PCR; TCRdb lists only in-frame clones, some missing. The sample consists of 160,000 or so clones, around 93% of them appearing once. V was pared by 7 bases and J by 8 bases, with 7 bases of the junction left unmatched. CDR3 length: 14 residues. CDR1 and CDR2 (germline): KGHDR, SFDVKD. Study outcomes and limitations: Females outnumbered males among donors, who were mostly white British; clonal diversity was possibly underestimated. Rises in breadth and depth of Spike-specific TCRs came after two AZD1222 doses. In the spike-specific TCR repertoire, nearly half reportedly target unmutated variant regions. After the peak T cell response, and only then, were repertoires sampled.

This clone came up a few times. Antigen specificity is unknown. The sample in question was peripheral blood, obtained on day 0 of AZD1222 vaccination. The chain has TRBV24-1 and TRBJ2-1; 10 bases align to TRBD1. This receptor was identified in an adult in good health. This CDR3 is CATRGTGVRDEQFF. CDR3 DNA sequence: TGTGCCACCAGGGGGACAGGGGTGAGAGATGAGCAGTTCTTC.